This T cell receptor beta chain is drawn from a study of shared clonotypes between healthy human individuals. This clone has only one observation. Its specificity is unknown. Free of recent acute infections or vaccinations, the donors were healthy HIV-negative adults. A CD45RA-negative memory subset and a CD45RA+ naive subset were separated from the CD4+ cells. Study-wide results and caveats: Sampling covered blood only; tissue repertoires likely differ. Since donors were few, the genetic and exposure-history diversity represented was limited.

The germline V gene has CDR1 MDHEN and CDR2 SYDVKM. The CDR3 length is 14 residues. The trim removed 8 bases at V and 5 bases at J, leaving 11 bases unmatched. Assay: immunoSEQ multiplex PCR; the TCRdb copy retains only in-frame clones and omits some. The sample yields 1.6 million or so clones, roughly 95% seen once. The specimen sequenced was naive CD4+ T cells sorted from blood. Documented subset: CD45RA+ positively selected. The genes are TRBV28 and TRBJ2-7; 8 bases are a match to TRBD1. This clonotype originated in a man aged 30 to 39 in good health. In DNA, the CDR3 is TGTGCCAGCTGCAGGACAGGGCCCCTCCACGAGCAGTACTTC. The encoded protein is CASCRTGPLHEQYF.